This T cell receptor beta chain stems from a study of CD8 T cells in Susac syndrome. RNA, at about 0.45 to 1 ug, was reverse transcribed with random hexamers. TCRdb reprocessed the immunoSEQ multiplex PCR reads with MiXCR, giving one entry per CDR3 protein. There are around 130,000 distinct CDR3 sequences in the sample; about 95% occur only once, and around 0.12% lies in the top ten. Looked up from germline, CDR1 is MDHEN and CDR2 is SYDVKM. V was trimmed by 3 bases and J by 9 bases, leaving 12 bases between them. The CDR3 has 13 residues. The clonotype comes from a human donor in good health. The sequenced sample consisted of CD4+ T cells from PBMCs. This chain uses TRBV28 with TRBJ2-4; D gene ambiguous. The CDR3 nucleotides are TGTGCCAGCAGTTTCCCCGAAGCCCCCATTCAGTACTTC. Protein product: CASSFPEAPIQYF.